The 16 T cell receptor beta chains listed next were all sequenced from one sample in a study of cytomegalovirus exposure and HLA in healthy donors. The PCR had 60 Vbeta and 13 Jbeta primers. TCRdb's table, derived via immunoSEQ multiplex PCR, lists solely in-frame clones and lacks some. The repertoire has 140,000 or so clones, 70% to 85% of them found once; the top ten carry around 10%. Sequences were obtained from PBMCs. Source of these receptors: an older woman in good health and CMV-seropositive.

The rearrangement uses TRBV10-3 and TRBJ2-1, with 7 nucleotides matching TRBD1. V dropped 1 base and J dropped 10; count of bases not matched to a gene: 7. Germline CDR1 and CDR2: ENHRY and SYGVKD. This CDR3 has 14 amino acids. The CDR3 nucleotides are TGTGCCATCAGTGAGTTAACAAGACAGGGAGAGCAGTTCTTC. Amino acid sequence: CAISELTRQGEQFF.

The V call is TRBV29-1, the J call TRBJ1-5; D might be TRBD1 (5 bases). This CDR3 contains 13 residues. Germline CDR1 SQVTM, CDR2 ANQGSEA. The V gene lost 4 bases and the J gene lost 3 bases, with 10 bases spanning the gap. This CDR3 reads CSVVEGHNQPQHF. As DNA, the CDR3 is TGCAGCGTTGTGGAGGGGCACAATCAGCCCCAGCATTTT.

CDR3 sequence (DNA): TGTGCCAGCAGCTTAAAGCGGGAGGCGGGGGAGACCCAGTACTTC. Residues: CASSLKREAGETQYF. The chain carries TRBV7-2 and TRBJ2-5, with 9 bases identical to TRBD2. This CDR3 region has 15 residues. The trim removed 2 bases at V and 5 bases at J, leaving 6 bases unmatched. CDR1 and CDR2 from the germline V gene are SGHTA and FQGNSA.

The rearrangement joins TRBV29-1 to TRBJ2-7; 9 nucleotides agree with TRBD2. This CDR3 comprises 15 residues. Germline values: CDR1 SQVTM, CDR2 ANQGSEA. The V and J ends lost 6 bases and 6 bases, in that order; junction bases with no gene match: 15. CDR3 nucleotide sequence: TGCAGCGTGGGGGGGCTAGCGGGATTACCCTTCGAGCAGTACTTC. Translated: CSVGGLAGLPFEQYF.

The rearrangement joins TRBV5-4 to TRBJ1-2, with D perhaps matching TRBD1 (6 bases). CDR3 length: 13 residues. The V end lost 1 base, the J end lost 6 bases, and 10 bases lay between the germline ends. The germline gives CDR1 SGHNT, CDR2 YYREEE (reference sequence). CDR3 sequence reads: CASSLYRVDGYTF. Written as DNA, the CDR3 is TGTGCCAGCAGCTTGTACAGGGTCGATGGCTACACCTTC.

This chain uses TRBV5-1 with TRBJ1-1; no reliable D call. The germline gives CDR1 SGHRS, CDR2 YFSETQ. The CDR3 length is 14 residues. V dropped 0 bases and J dropped 1 base, with 7 bases sitting between them. The DNA of the CDR3 is TGCGCCAGCAGCTTGGCGCAGGAGAACACTGAAGCTTTCTTT. Protein: CASSLAQENTEAFF.

The chain uses TRBV28 and TRBJ2-5; D possibly corresponds to TRBD1 (6 bases). The germline V gene encodes CDR1 MDHEN and CDR2 SYDVKM. The ends were cut back, 6 bases at V and 4 bases at J, with 12 bases in the middle. This CDR3 contains 13 residues. Written as DNA, the CDR3 is TGTGCCAGCAGGGATCAGGGGAGAGAGACCCAGTACTTC. It yields the protein CASRDQGRETQYF.

This clone occurred a few times. The chain uses TRBV28 and TRBJ1-2; 8 bases match TRBD1. Looked up from germline, CDR1 is MDHEN and CDR2 is SYDVKM. V trimming: 6 bases; J trimming: 5 bases; junction bases outside the gene matches: 8. This CDR3 has 14 amino acids. In DNA form, the CDR3 reads TGTGCCAGCAGATACCGGGACAGGCCTTATGGCTACACCTTC. This sequence encodes CASRYRDRPYGYTF.

The chain carries TRBV10-3 and TRBJ2-1; 10 bases map to TRBD2. CDR3 length equals 17 residues. In germline, CDR1 is ENHRY, CDR2 SYGVKD. The J segment lost 9 bases and the V segment lost 5 bases, leaving 16 bases of the junction unmatched. The CDR3 loop reads CAISKSSTSGFLGEQFF. CDR3 bases: TGTGCCATCAGTAAATCCTCGACTAGCGGGTTTCTCGGTGAGCAGTTCTTC.

This chain joins TRBV19 and TRBJ1-5, with D hard to call. Germline V lookup: CDR1 LNHDA, CDR2 SQIVND (reference sequence). V shed 7 bases and J shed 6 bases, with 4 bases lying between them. The length of the CDR3 is 10 residues. The chain's CDR3 is CASNSQPQHF. CDR3 nucleotide sequence: TGTGCCAGTAATAGTCAGCCCCAGCATTTT.

V and J are TRBV15 and TRBJ2-7, with D possibly matching TRBD2 (6 bases). The CDR3 totals 15 residues. Germline values: CDR1 LNHNV, CDR2 YYDKDF (reference sequence). Trimming shortened V by 4 bases and J by 1 base, and 14 bases separated the two germline ends. DNA for the CDR3: TGTGCCACCAGCACTCTCGCGGGGCCGTCCTACGAGCAGTACTTC. This translates into CATSTLAGPSYEQYF.

This rearrangement joins TRBV20-1 to TRBJ2-5, with TRBD1 as a possible D gene (5 bases). This CDR3 contains 11 residues. The V gene's germline CDR1 is DFQATT and CDR2 SNEGSKA (reference sequence). Trimming took 6 bases from V and 7 from J, leaving 12 bases between them. This chain's CDR3 is CSAPGLGTQYF. As DNA, the CDR3 is TGCAGTGCCCCAGGGTTGGGGACCCAGTACTTC.

The chain couples TRBV6-1 to TRBJ1-1; weak D call: TRBD1 (5 bases). V was shortened by 4 bases and J by 1 base, with 13 bases between the two germline ends. There are 15 residues in the CDR3. Per germline, CDR1 MNHNS and CDR2 SASEGT. The CDR3 sequence: CASSGRWGANTEAFF. Here the CDR3 DNA reads TGTGCCAGCAGTGGCCGTTGGGGCGCGAACACTGAAGCTTTCTTT.

CDR3: CASSSQGQNTYEQYF. The CDR3, as DNA: TGTGCCAGCAGTTCCCAGGGACAGAACACCTACGAGCAGTACTTC. V is TRBV6-5 and J is TRBJ2-7, with 7 bases matching TRBD1. The J segment lost 2 bases and the V segment lost 4 bases, leaving 8 bases of the junction unmatched. This CDR3 has 15 residues. Germline V gene sequence: CDR1 MNHEY, CDR2 SVGAGI.

The genes are TRBV28 and TRBJ2-7; D might be TRBD1 (6 bases). V gave up 6 bases and J gave up 8 bases, with 17 bases separating them. The CDR3 consists of 13 residues. The germline V gene has CDR1 MDHEN and CDR2 SYDVKM. The CDR3 spells CASRNSDSLKQYF. Here the CDR3 DNA reads TGTGCCAGCAGGAATTCGGACAGTTTGAAGCAGTACTTC.

V usage is TRBV30 and J usage is TRBJ2-3; 7 positions match TRBD1. Per germline, CDR1 GTSNPN and CDR2 SVGIG (reference sequence). The CDR3 contains 11 residues. The V segment lost 5 bases and the J segment 8 bases; nucleotides outside the gene matches: 4. This chain's CDR3 is CAWAGDSTQYF. In DNA, the CDR3 is TGTGCCTGGGCCGGGGACAGTACGCAGTATTTT.